This TCR beta chain was sequenced in a study of human T cells and chemical hapten exposure. Study conclusions and caveats: TCRs at high frequency, those above 1 in 1000, did not change with DPC sensitization.

Documented time point: patch test 1, 2 weeks after DPC sensitization. Treatment meaning: therapeutic diphenylcyclopropenone sensitization with weekly scalp DPC. TCRdb redid the calling of the RACE reads with MiXCR, one entry per CDR3 protein. The sample lists roughly 360,000 distinct CDR3 sequences; 4.8% were seen once. Trimming stripped 8 bases from V and 1 base from J, with 16 bases between. This CDR3 comprises 16 residues. The germline CDR1 and CDR2 sequences are KGHDR and SFDVKD. This clonotype was found many times. Its antigen remains unidentified. The source material was whole blood, sampled in connection with sensitization to the hapten diphenylcyclopropenone (DPC). V usage is TRBV24-1 and J usage is TRBJ2-2; a possible D gene is TRBD2 (7 bases). The sequence was collected from a woman between 50 and 59 years old with alopecia areata. Some clones in this sample may be carry-over from other donors' samples. The CDR3: CATTIWGGLNTGELFF. DNA of the CDR3: TGTGCCACCACCATCTGGGGGGGCTTGAACACCGGGGAGCTGTTTTTT.